This T cell receptor beta chain comes out of a study of shared clonotypes between healthy human individuals. Profiling relied on immunoSEQ multiplex PCR, and the TCRdb table lists in-frame clones only, not all of them. Of roughly 2,500,000 clones in the sample, under 95% were seen once. The split of CD4+ cells yielded CD45RA+ naive and CD45RA-negative memory subsets. The J segment lost 6 bases and the V segment lost 2 bases, leaving 11 bases of the junction unmatched. This CDR3 has 16 residues. Looked up from germline, CDR1 is LNHDA and CDR2 is SQIVND (reference sequence). Source material: naive CD4+ T cells from PBMCs. Subset of the sample: CD45RA+ positively selected. This rearrangement joins TRBV19 to TRBJ2-7; 9 positions match TRBD1. The TCR was taken from a man aged 18 to 30 in good health. Some clones in this sample may be carry-over from other donors' samples. Here the CDR3 DNA reads TGTGCCAGTAGTATATTTTCCGGGACAGGGAACGGCGAGCAGTACTTC. Translation gives CASSIFSGTGNGEQYF.